The clone carrying this T cell receptor (beta chain) was observed a handful of times. What it binds is unknown. With V trimmed by 3 bases and J by 7 bases, 8 bases remained unmatched. This CDR3 has 15 amino acids. Germline V gene data show CDR1 as SNHLY and CDR2 as FYNNEI. Reverse transcribing all isolated RNA meant expressed TCRB transcripts were sequenced. Libraries were prepared by immunoSEQ multiplex PCR; TCRdb keeps only in-frame clonotypes and omits some of them. The sample includes hundreds of thousands of clones, over 10% of them seen just once. The collection from each donor was one heparinised blood draw averaging about 116 mL. Stem cell-like memory, regulatory, central memory and naive CD4+ cells were sorted via CD45RO/CCR7/CD25/CD127/CD95/CD27. Purity (above 95%) was reached by all sorted populations. This entry belongs to a study of beta chain features in type 1 diabetes. Study-wide points: Among patients with Type 1 diabetes, TCRB CDR3s were moderately but significantly shorter in every one of the four CD4+ subsets. Compared to healthy donors, patients appeared to have naive, central memory and Treg TCRB repertoires that were more alike.

V gene TRBV2 combines with J gene TRBJ1-5; 8 bases map to TRBD1. Input material: naive CD4+ T cells from blood. The clonotype originates from a woman aged 18-35 years with type 1 diabetes. CDR3 in amino acids: CASSEDRAKRQPQHF. The CDR3 DNA reads TGTGCCAGCAGTGAGGACAGGGCCAAGAGGCAGCCCCAGCATTTT. The full variable domain, rest sourced from reference TRBV2 and TRBJ1-5, is EPEVTQTPSHQVTQMGQEVILRCVPISNHLYFYWYRQILGQKVEFLVSFYNNEISEKSEIFDDQFSVERPDGSNFTLKIRSTKLEDSAMYFCASSEDRAKRQPQHFGDGTRLSIL.